A single sample is the source of the 23 T cell receptor beta chains below, sequenced in a study of OX40 agonist ivuxolimab in advanced cancers. The assay was immunoSEQ multiplex PCR, and TCRdb's table has in-frame clones only and misses some. The data contain tens of thousands of clones, 82% of them singletons. This specimen consisted of CD4+ or CD8+ T cells sorted from blood, obtained in a trial of the OX40 agonist ivuxolimab. The source is an adult with an advanced solid tumor such as melanoma, head and neck, liver or kidney cancer.

A single count supports this clone. This chain uses TRBV7-2 with TRBJ2-7; D uncertain. Trimming cost V 0 bases and J 2 bases, with 8 bases left between them. CDR1 is SGHTA and CDR2 is FQGNSA in the germline V gene. This CDR3 is 14 amino acids long. The CDR3 DNA reads as TGTGCCAGCAGCTTAGCCGGTGCCCCCTACGAGCAGTACTTC. It specifies CASSLAGAPYEQYF.

This chain connects TRBV2 to TRBJ2-5; TRBD2 matches at 15 bases. Trimming removed 7 bases from V and 5 bases from J; junction bases left unmatched: 2. Germline V gene data show CDR1 as SNHLY and CDR2 as FYNNEI. This CDR3 has 14 amino acids. CDR3 in DNA: TGTGCCAGCACAGGACTAGCGGGGGGGGAGACCCAGTACTTC. Translation: CASTGLAGGETQYF.

The CDR3: CASTPPGLRPDQPQHF. The DNA of the CDR3 is TGTGCCAGCACCCCCCCGGGACTCAGGCCCGATCAGCCCCAGCATTTT. The chain joins TRBV28 to TRBJ1-5; tentative D call: TRBD1 (5 bases). The CDR3 runs 16 residues. The V end lost 7 bases, the J end lost 5 bases, and 21 bases lay between the germline ends. Per germline, CDR1 MDHEN and CDR2 SYDVKM.

Only a few counts were recorded for this clone. The DNA for the CDR3 is TGTGCCAGCAGCCTGTATAAGGAGGACACTGAAGCTTTCTTT. Translation: CASSLYKEDTEAFF. The V call is TRBV28, the J call TRBJ1-1; no firm D call. Per germline, CDR1 MDHEN and CDR2 SYDVKM. The germline V and J ends were trimmed by 6 bases and 3 bases, with 14 bases remaining between them. The CDR3 runs to 14 residues.

Only a few counts were recorded for this clone. The CDR3 DNA reads TGTGCCAGCAGTCTCCCCGGGCCAAACACTGAAGCTTTCTTT. Translation: CASSLPGPNTEAFF. This sequence joins TRBV25-1 and TRBJ1-1, with unresolved D. V gave up 5 bases and J gave up 2 bases, with 12 bases separating them. CDR1 MGHDK and CDR2 SYGVNS come from the germline V gene. The CDR3 runs 14 residues.

The chain combines TRBV5-1 with TRBJ2-1, with TRBD1 identical over 8 bases. The CDR3 runs to 15 residues. V gave up 5 bases and J gave up 7 bases; unmatched junction bases: 11. Germline loops: CDR1 SGHRS, CDR2 YFSETQ. The CDR3 here is CASSTGQGSGNEQFF. CDR3 nucleotide sequence: TGCGCCAGCAGTACTGGACAGGGTAGTGGAAATGAGCAGTTCTTC.

The rearrangement links TRBV12-5 to TRBJ1-2; TRBD1 matches at 10 bases. Trimming took 1 base from V and 0 from J; bases not matched to a gene: 2. The germline V gene has CDR1 LGHNT and CDR2 FRNRAP. There are 16 residues in the CDR3. In DNA form, the CDR3 reads TGTGCTAGTGGTTTGGCCGGGACAGGGGCTAACTATGGCTACACCTTC. This gives the protein CASGLAGTGANYGYTF.

The chain links TRBV4-1 to TRBJ2-5, with D possibly being TRBD1 (5 bases). This CDR3 comprises 16 residues. V was clipped by 0 bases and J by 5 bases, with 16 bases between them. The germline V gene has CDR1 MGHRA and CDR2 YSYEKL. Written as DNA, the CDR3 is TGCGCCAGCAGCCAAGATAGAGCAGGGTGGATGGAGACCCAGTACTTC. Translating it yields CASSQDRAGWMETQYF.

The V and J genes are TRBV18 and TRBJ2-1, with a possible D match to TRBD1 (5 bases). V was pared by 2 bases and J by 9 bases, with 11 bases between. This CDR3 is 13 amino acids long. Germline V gene lookup returns CDR1 KGHSH and CDR2 LQKENI. CDR3 bases: TGTGCCAGCTCACCAACGGCAAGGGGTGAGCAGTTCTTC. Translation: CASSPTARGEQFF.

The table lists this clone with a few counts. The chain carries TRBV18 and TRBJ1-5, with TRBD1 as a possible D gene (5 bases). CDR1 is KGHSH and CDR2 is LQKENI in the germline V gene. Deletions cut 6 bases from V and 5 bases from J, with 11 bases between. The CDR3 has 13 residues. CDR3 residues: CASSQGVDQPQHF. The CDR3 coding sequence is TGTGCCAGCTCGCAGGGTGTGGATCAGCCCCAGCATTTT.

The rearrangement uses TRBV2 and TRBJ2-5; 16 bases are a match to TRBD2. V trimming: 5 bases; J trimming: 12 bases; junction bases outside the gene matches: 6. The CDR3 totals 14 residues. Germline V lookup: CDR1 SNHLY, CDR2 FYNNEI. CDR3 DNA sequence: TGTGCCAGCAGTACGGGACTAGCGGGGGGGCTGGAGTACTTC. It translates to CASSTGLAGGLEYF.

V usage is TRBV30 and J usage is TRBJ1-6; a possible D gene is TRBD1 (5 bases). The V gene's germline CDR1 is GTSNPN and CDR2 SVGIG (reference sequence). The germline V and J ends were trimmed by 0 bases and 7 bases, with 10 bases remaining between them. The CDR3 is made up of 14 amino acids. CDR3 in amino acids: CAWSVRGPNSPLHF. In DNA, the CDR3 is TGTGCCTGGAGTGTACGGGGACCCAATTCACCCCTCCACTTT. Together with reference TRBV30 and TRBJ1-6, the CDR3 gives the full variable domain: SQTIHQWPATLVQPVGSPLSLECTVEGTSNPNLYWYRQAAGRGLQLLFYSVGIGQISSEVPQNLSASRPQDRQFILSSKKLLLSDSGFYLCAWSVRGPNSPLHFGNGTRLTVT.

This clone was recorded once. V and J are TRBV28 and TRBJ2-3; a possible D gene is TRBD2 (5 bases). V dropped 5 bases and J dropped 0 bases, with 9 bases sitting between them. The CDR3 has 14 residues. Germline V gene lookup returns CDR1 MDHEN and CDR2 SYDVKM. The CDR3 bases are TGTGCCAGCAGTCGGGGATCTAGCACAGATACGCAGTATTTT. This encodes CASSRGSSTDTQYF. Looking up the rest from reference TRBV28 and TRBJ2-3 gives the full variable domain: DVKVTQSSRYLVKRTGEKVFLECVQDMDHENMFWYRQDPGLGLRLIYFSYDVKMKEKGDIPEGYSVSREKKERFSLILESASTNQTSMYLCASSRGSSTDTQYFGPGTRLTVL.

The CDR3 DNA sequence: TGTGCCAGCAGTTCGACAGGGGGCGTAGTGCCCCAGCATTTT. This sequence encodes CASSSTGGVVPQHF. The chain is built from TRBV28 and TRBJ1-5; 10 bases fit TRBD1. The V and J ends lost 4 bases and 9 bases, in that order; junction bases with no gene match: 6. Germline V gives CDR1 MDHEN, CDR2 SYDVKM. CDR3 length: 14 residues.

With respect to this clone: Germline and junction disagree at one end, which may indicate a read error. The chain has TRBV7-8 and TRBJ1-5; D gene ambiguous. The germline gives CDR1 SGHVS, CDR2 FQNEAQ. This CDR3 spans 14 amino acids. CDR3 loop: CASSFVGSNQPQHF. The CDR3 DNA follows: TGTGCCAGCAGCTTTGTCGGGAGCAACCAGCCCCAGCATTTT. Full variable domain (rest looked up from reference TRBV7-8 and TRBJ1-5): GAGVSQSPRYKVAKRGQDVALRCDPISGHVSLFWYQQALGQGPEFLTYFQNEAQLDKSGLPSDRFFAERPEGSVSTLKIQRTQQEDSAVYLCASSFVGSNQPQHFGDGTRLSIL.

The rearrangement joins TRBV2 to TRBJ2-7; 10 bases line up with TRBD2. Germline lookup yields CDR1 SNHLY and CDR2 FYNNEI. V dropped 4 bases and J dropped 4; count of bases not matched to a gene: 4. This CDR3 is 14 amino acids long. This CDR3 reads CASSAGLALYEQYF. For the CDR3, the DNA is TGTGCCAGCAGTGCGGGACTAGCGTTGTACGAGCAGTACTTC.

V and J are TRBV4-3 and TRBJ2-1; TRBD2 is a possible D gene (5 bases). CDR1 is LGHNA, CDR2 YSLEER, per germline. The CDR3 is 14 residues long. The germline V and J ends were trimmed by 3 bases and 10 bases, with 16 bases remaining between them. DNA for the CDR3: TGCGCCAGCAGCCAGGAGGACCCAGCGTGGGAGCAGTTCTTC. This sequence encodes CASSQEDPAWEQFF.

This sequence joins TRBV9 and TRBJ1-1; the match to TRBD1 covers 9 bases. With V trimmed by 4 bases and J by 4 bases, 2 bases remained unmatched. CDR3 length: 13 residues. Germline V lookup: CDR1 SGDLS, CDR2 YYNGEE. The CDR3 nucleotides read TGTGCCAGCAGCTTGACAGGGGGCACTGAAGCTTTCTTT. The encoded protein is CASSLTGGTEAFF. The full variable domain, with the rest looked up from reference TRBV9 and TRBJ1-1, is DSGVTQTPKHLITATGQRVTLRCSPRSGDLSVYWYQQSLDQGLQFLIQYYNGEERAKGNILERFSAQQFPDLHSELNLSSLELGDSALYFCASSLTGGTEAFFGQGTRLTVV.

The chain carries TRBV27 and TRBJ2-1; D could derive from TRBD1 or TRBD2 (6 bases each). V was pared by 5 bases and J by 4 bases, with 21 bases between. The CDR3 extends over 17 amino acids. CDR1 MNHEY and CDR2 SMNVEV come from the germline V gene (reference sequence). The CDR3 sequence: CASSPLPFEGGYNEQFF. As DNA, the CDR3 is TGTGCCAGCAGTCCGCTCCCCTTTGAGGGGGGATACAATGAGCAGTTCTTC.

The V gene is TRBV18, the J gene TRBJ1-5, with D perhaps TRBD1 (5 bases). V shed 2 bases and J shed 2 bases, with 7 bases lying between them. CDR1 is KGHSH, CDR2 LQKENI, per germline. The CDR3 covers 14 residues. The DNA for the CDR3 is TGTGCCAGCTCACCAGGGGGAGGCAATCAGCCCCAGCATTTT. This encodes CASSPGGGNQPQHF. Complete variable domain (other parts from reference TRBV18 and TRBJ1-5): NAGVMQNPRHLVRRRGQEARLRCSPMKGHSHVYWYRQLPEEGLKFMVYLQKENIIDESGMPKERFSAEFPKEGPSILRIQQVVRGDSAAYFCASSPGGGNQPQHFGDGTRLSIL.

This clone was observed a single time. The V call is TRBV28, the J call TRBJ2-7; TRBD1 aligns across 9 bases. The CDR3 length is 13 residues. Trimming took 7 bases from V and 4 from J; bases not matched to a gene: 5. Germline loops: CDR1 MDHEN, CDR2 SYDVKM. The CDR3 DNA follows: TGTGCCAGCACGGGGACAGGGCGTTACGAGCAGTACTTC. Its protein product is CASTGTGRYEQYF.

The CDR3 is CAWRVYSHSEKLFF. In nucleotides, the CDR3 is TGTGCCTGGAGGGTCTATAGTCATTCTGAAAAACTGTTTTTT. This chain joins TRBV30 and TRBJ1-4; no clear D gene. Germline CDR1 reads GTSNPN; CDR2 reads SVGIG (reference sequence). Trimming left V 3 bases short and J 7 bases short, with 15 bases between. CDR3 length: 14 amino acids.

This clone was observed a handful of times. The V call is TRBV4-2, the J call TRBJ2-7; 10 positions match TRBD2. CDR3 size: 18 residues. The germline V gene encodes CDR1 LGHNA and CDR2 YNFKEQ. V lost 5 bases, J lost 2 bases, and 15 bases stayed unmatched. The CDR3 DNA reads as TGTGCCAGCAGCTTTCGAGATCCAGCGGGAGGGCCTACCTACGAGCAGTACTTC. This gives the protein CASSFRDPAGGPTYEQYF.